These 5 T cell receptor beta chains came from one sample sequenced in a study of OX40 agonist ivuxolimab in advanced cancers. Sequencing was performed with immunoSEQ multiplex PCR; in TCRdb, only in-frame clones are kept and a portion is missing. The data hold approximately 67,000 clones, with around 84% observed a single time. The specimen was CD4+ or CD8+ T cells sorted from blood, collected in a trial of the OX40 agonist ivuxolimab. These receptors all come from an adult with an advanced solid tumor such as melanoma, head and neck, liver or kidney cancer.

This chain links TRBV2 with TRBJ1-5, with D possibly TRBD1 on 5 matching bases. The length of the CDR3 is 14 residues. Germline CDR1 is SNHLY and CDR2 is FYNNEI. V lost 3 bases, J lost 4 bases, and 10 bases lay in between. This chain's CDR3 is CASSEWGENQPQHF. CDR3 in DNA: TGTGCCAGCAGTGAGTGGGGGGAAAATCAGCCCCAGCATTTT.

The chain carries TRBV2 and TRBJ1-1; D unresolved. Germline V gives CDR1 SNHLY, CDR2 FYNNEI. Trimming left V 6 bases short and J 2 bases short, with 10 bases between. The CDR3 has 13 amino acids. The CDR3 DNA reads as TGTGCCAGCAGGGACGGTGCCAACACTGAAGCTTTCTTT. Protein product: CASRDGANTEAFF.

The chain couples TRBV9 to TRBJ1-1; perhaps TRBD1 as D (5 bases). V was pared by 4 bases and J by 0 bases, with 19 bases between. The CDR3 covers 17 residues. CDR1 and CDR2 from the germline V gene are SGDLS and YYNGEE. This chain's CDR3 is CASSPGLWGEMNTEAFF. The CDR3 nucleotides read TGTGCCAGCAGCCCAGGGTTGTGGGGGGAAATGAACACTGAAGCTTTCTTT.

This sequence joins TRBV11-3 and TRBJ2-1, with TRBD2 identical over 8 bases. Germline lookup yields CDR1 SGHNT and CDR2 YENEEA. This CDR3 has 14 residues. V was pared by 5 bases and J by 3 bases, with 3 bases of the junction left unmatched. The CDR3 spells CASSRAGGYNEQFF. The DNA for the CDR3 is TGTGCCAGCAGCCGGGCGGGGGGCTACAATGAGCAGTTCTTC.

This clone is a singleton in its sample. The chain combines TRBV7-8 with TRBJ2-1, with a tentative D call TRBD2 (5 bases). The CDR3 consists of 15 residues. CDR1 and CDR2 from the germline V gene are SGHVS and FQNEAQ. V lost 5 bases to trimming and J lost 4 bases, with 15 bases between them. The DNA for the CDR3 is TGTGCCAGCAGCCTCCGGAGCGGCGATTACAATGAGCAGTTCTTC. Its translation is CASSLRSGDYNEQFF.